Following are 2 T cell receptor beta chains from one sample sequenced in a study of T cells in Graves' hyperthyroidism and ophthalmopathy. Using RNA transcripts as the source, TCR beta CDR3 regions were amplified. Carried out on the TCR CDR3, a first-round RT-PCR used the HTBI primer set. One entry per CDR3 protein results from TCRdb running MiXCR on the multiplex PCR reads. The sample lists about 570,000 distinct CDR3 sequences, 40% to 55% occurring once. Sequenced sample: peripheral blood or thyroid tissue (not recorded which). Receptors originate from an adult woman with Graves' disease, either hyperthyroidism or ophthalmopathy (not recorded which).

This clonotype was found many times. The chain recombines TRBV7-9 with TRBJ1-2; the D is unclear. The CDR3 is 12 residues long. V was clipped by 4 bases and J by 7 bases, with 10 bases between them. Per the germline V gene, CDR1 is SEHNR and CDR2 is FQNEAQ (reference sequence). CDR3 sequence: CASSWSEGGYTF. In DNA form, the CDR3 reads TGTGCCAGCAGCTGGAGCGAAGGTGGCTACACCTTC.

The chain combines TRBV24-1 with TRBJ1-2; 7 bases match TRBD1. The length of the CDR3 is 14 residues. Losses at the gene ends were 5 bases for V and 1 base for J; bases not matched to a gene: 3. The V gene's germline CDR1 is KGHDR and CDR2 SFDVKD. As DNA, the CDR3 is TGTGCCACCAGTGGGGGACAGAATAACTATGGCTACACCTTC. This encodes CATSGGQNNYGYTF.